The entry that follows covers one TCR beta chain sequence. The antigen is undetermined. Vbeta (60) and Jbeta (13) primers were used in the PCR. The data were produced by immunoSEQ multiplex PCR, yet TCRdb's version contains in-frame clones alone and is incomplete. The listing contains 130,000 or so clones. Trimming cost V 1 base and J 9 bases; bases outside gene matches: 8. The CDR3 loop spans 15 amino acids. Germline V gene lookup returns CDR1 LGHNA and CDR2 YSLEER. This entry comes from a study of cytomegalovirus exposure and HLA in healthy donors. Findings and caveats of the study: Cytomegalovirus association was listed for about 160 TCR beta chains. Most subjects' HLA-A and HLA-B alleles were reportedly predicted from TCR beta sequences.

The V and J genes are TRBV4-3 and TRBJ1-4; TRBD1 agrees at 7 bases. This receptor was taken from a woman in her thirties or forties in good health and CMV-seronegative. Specimen: PBMCs. CDR3 sequence (DNA): TGCGCCAGCAGCCAAGGATCGACAGGGACGCAAAAACTGTTTTTT. This sequence encodes CASSQGSTGTQKLFF.